This TCR beta chain was retrieved from a study of blood T cell repertoires in COVID-19 (TCRdb year 2020). For the wider study: Collaborator samples came from the United States, Italy and Spain and covered acute and convalescent phases of COVID-19. Subjects who had been exposed to COVID-19, were actively infected with it, or had recovered from it provided the deeply sampled blood TCRbeta repertoires that made up the dataset. Samples were obtained from the ongoing ImmuneRACE study (first 160 participants) and from about 1,300 subjects provided by 6 global collaborators. Where available, HLA class I and class II types were obtained from metadata supplied by the sample provider rather than from assay-based typing. A de-identified subject ID, COVID-19 status, age in years and sex were almost always included in the sample metadata. The prospective study material was composed of cDNA or gDNA derived from T cells, B-cell-depleted T cells, or PBMCs. The repertoires were made available in a free public database intended to serve as a resource for research on the immune response to SARS-CoV-2. The full study reports these points: The amount of clinical and demographic metadata varied by source and participant and was provided uncurated.

As for this clone: Its antigen has not been determined. The sample holds no much larger clone one base away, and base qualities are not on file.

The collaborating institutions used their own protocols to collect whole blood in K2EDTA tubes. For TCRbeta analysis, collaborators shipped samples in one of three forms: frozen whole blood, isolated PBMCs, or DNA extracted from either of those sample types. At the junction V is shortened by 0 bases and J by 0 bases; bases outside the gene matches: 11. The CDR3 measures 18 amino acids from cysteine to phenylalanine. Just the 54-base CDR3 DNA is kept, in frame starting at base 1. Taken from the germline V gene, the CDR1 and CDR2 loops are SGHRS and YFSETQ. TCRbeta CDR3 regions were amplified from genomic DNA using the immunoSEQ Assay, a bias-controlled multiplex PCR. Under the source paper's analysis protocol: The number of nucleated cells in each sample was estimated by amplification of reference gene primers within the assay. To quantify the absolute abundance of each unique TCRbeta CDR3 rearrangement, sequence reads were collapsed and filtered. For each sample, productive Simpson clonality was calculated as the square root of Simpson's diversity index over productive rearrangements. TCRdb holds this immuneACCESS table with in-frame rearrangements only. Some clones are missing; in checked studies, unresolved V genes explain under half, and the rest has no known cause. The V and J calls and clone size are taken from that table; D and trimming were inferred from the DNA. The sample table shows some 200,000 clones, and about 75% are seen once. About 28% of the sample belongs to the ten largest clones.

The source material was peripheral blood. The V gene is TRBV5-1 and the J gene is TRBJ1-2, and 7 junction bases match TRBD1. This TCR derives from a woman in her 70s with acute or convalescent COVID-19. The CDR3 corresponds to CASSLVPLTGLANYGYTF. The DNA reads as follows: TGCGCCAGCAGCTTGGTCCCCCTGACAGGGCTAGCTAACTATGGCTACACCTTC.